The 32 T cell receptor beta chains given below trace back to one sample, sequenced in a study of T-cell memory formation after mild COVID-19. MiXCR, run by TCRdb on the 5' RACE reads, gives a single entry per CDR3 protein. The table shows about 560,000 distinct CDR3 sequences, with about a fifth occurring only once. The sample taken for sequencing was PBMCs or a T cell subset sorted from them (not recorded which). All receptors come from an adult woman who had mild COVID-19 (a few samples of this study predate the infection). Cell type and time point are not known.

The chain links TRBV27 to TRBJ2-1; D is perhaps TRBD2 (6 bases). Trimming cost V 6 bases and J 3 bases, with 15 bases left between them. The CDR3 runs to 15 residues. CDR1 is MNHEY, CDR2 SMNVEV, per germline (reference sequence). CDR3 residues: CASSPGLAYYNEQFF. The CDR3 nucleotides are TGTGCCAGCAGCCCCGGTCTAGCGTACTACAATGAGCAGTTCTTC.

This clonotype was seen repeatedly, ten times or more. This chain uses TRBV7-8 with TRBJ2-1; D gene ambiguous. V was shortened by 1 base and J by 2 bases, with 6 bases between the two germline ends. This CDR3 region has 14 residues. Germline V gene data show CDR1 as SGHVS and CDR2 as FQNEAQ. The CDR3 DNA is TGTGCCAGCAGCTTAGGCCAGACCTACAATGAGCAGTTCTTC. Translation: CASSLGQTYNEQFF.

This clonotype was seen a handful of times. This chain joins TRBV5-1 and TRBJ2-2; perhaps TRBD2 as D (6 bases). The CDR3 has 16 residues. Deletions cut 4 bases from V and 5 bases from J, with 18 bases between. Germline values: CDR1 SGHRS, CDR2 YFSETQ. CDR3 sequence reads: CASSQTRSPWTGELFF. CDR3 DNA: TGCGCCAGCAGCCAGACTAGGAGCCCATGGACCGGGGAGCTGTTTTTT.

This clonotype was seen more than once but under ten times. The chain has TRBV5-1 and TRBJ1-1; tentative D call: TRBD1 (5 bases). The CDR3 is made up of 14 amino acids. V lost 3 bases, J lost 7 bases, and 16 bases lay in between. CDR1 is SGHRS and CDR2 is YFSETQ in the germline V gene. The CDR3 region is CASSSGRSLDEAFF. CDR3 sequence (DNA): TGCGCCAGCAGCTCGGGACGGTCGCTCGATGAAGCTTTCTTT.

The chain links TRBV4-2 to TRBJ1-2; 8 positions agree with TRBD1. Germline CDR1 reads LGHNA; CDR2 reads YNFKEQ. The CDR3 is 16 amino acids. With 4 bases clipped from V and 3 bases from J, the junction kept 10 bases outside the gene matches. CDR3 protein: CASSPDFDRGDYGYTF. CDR3 in DNA: TGTGCCAGCAGCCCAGACTTCGACAGGGGTGACTATGGCTACACCTTC.

This clonotype turned up a few times. The J gene is TRBJ1-5, the V gene TRBV7-3; D might be TRBD1 (5 bases). V lost 8 bases and J 5 bases, leaving 13 bases between the germline ends. Germline CDR1 and CDR2: SGHTA and FQGTGA. The CDR3 runs 13 residues. This chain's CDR3 is CASAQDLDQPQHF. In nucleotides, the CDR3 is TGTGCCAGCGCACAGGATCTCGATCAGCCCCAGCATTTT.

This chain joins TRBV6-5 and TRBJ2-2; D unresolved. Looked up from germline, CDR1 is MNHEY and CDR2 is SVGAGI. V lost 3 bases and J lost 4, with 15 bases in between. There are 16 residues in the CDR3. This CDR3 reads CASSYGEGLSTGELFF. DNA for the CDR3: TGTGCCAGCAGTTATGGGGAAGGCTTGAGCACCGGGGAGCTGTTTTTT.

This clonotype was counted between two and nine times. The rearrangement joins TRBV5-1 to TRBJ1-6, with D uncertain. The CDR3 runs to 14 residues. V shed 0 bases and J shed 5 bases, with 6 bases lying between them. Germline CDR1 is SGHRS and CDR2 is YFSETQ. The CDR3 sequence: CASSLEGNNSPLHF. CDR3 nucleotides: TGCGCCAGCAGCTTGGAAGGGAATAATTCACCCCTCCACTTT.

This clonotype has just a few counts. The chain carries TRBV12-3 or TRBV12-4 and TRBJ1-5, with a weak D call TRBD1 (5 bases). CDR3 length: 15 residues. V lost 2 bases to trimming and J lost 2 bases, with 10 bases between them. Written as DNA, the CDR3 is TGTGCCAGCAGTTTACTGGGGGAGGGCAATCAGCCCCAGCATTTT. Protein product: CASSLLGEGNQPQHF.

The gene calls are TRBV3-2 and TRBJ1-1; the table's D call, TRBD1, has no DNA check behind it. TRBV3-2 is marked as a pseudogene. CDR3 size: 17 residues. CDR3 bases: TGTGCCAGCAACCCCCGGGACAGGGGGTGGGAGTGCACTGAAGCTTTCTTT. Amino acid sequence: CASNPRDRGWECTEAFF.

The genes are TRBV5-1 and TRBJ2-2, with 12 positions matching TRBD2. Losses at the gene ends were 6 bases for V and 7 bases for J; bases not matched to a gene: 7. Germline CDR1 is SGHRS and CDR2 is YFSETQ. CDR3 length equals 15 residues. The DNA of the CDR3 is TGCGCCAGCAATCCCCGACTAGCGGGGGTCGGGGAGCTGTTTTTT. Protein: CASNPRLAGVGELFF.

In DNA, the CDR3 is TGCGCCAGCAGCTTATATAGACAGGGAGGCACAGATACGCAGTATTTT. Amino acids: CASSLYRQGGTDTQYF. J is TRBJ2-3 and V is TRBV5-1; 7 bases fit TRBD1. Germline trimming cut 2 bases from V and 1 base from J; bases unmatched to any gene: 7. The germline gives CDR1 SGHRS, CDR2 YFSETQ. The CDR3 consists of 16 residues.

This clonotype was picked up a small number of times. The chain employs TRBV12-3 or TRBV12-4 and TRBJ2-1, with a weak D call TRBD1 (5 bases). The CDR3 covers 14 residues. Trimming removed 5 bases from V and 8 bases from J, with 16 bases in between. In nucleotides, the CDR3 is TGTGCCAGCAGTGAGATCCCAGGGATGGATGAGCAGTTCTTC. This encodes CASSEIPGMDEQFF.

The chain uses TRBV30 and TRBJ1-1; 7 nucleotides align to TRBD1. Trimming cost V 4 bases and J 11 bases; bases outside gene matches: 10. The CDR3 extends over 12 amino acids. Per germline, CDR1 GTSNPN and CDR2 SVGIG (reference sequence). The CDR3 region has the DNA TGTGCCTGGAACCCGGGCAGGGGGAATGCTTTCTTT. Its protein product is CAWNPGRGNAFF.

V is TRBV3-1 and J is TRBJ1-2; the D gene is possibly TRBD1 (5 bases). The germline gives CDR1 LGHDT, CDR2 YNNKEL (reference sequence). This CDR3 is built from 12 residues. V was clipped by 2 bases and J by 6 bases, with 7 bases between them. Here the CDR3 reads CASSQWGDGYTF. CDR3 in DNA: TGTGCCAGCAGCCAATGGGGGGATGGCTACACCTTC. Combining the CDR3 with reference TRBV3-1 and TRBJ1-2 gives the whole variable domain DTAVSQTPKYLVTQMGNDKSIKCEQNLGHDTMYWYKQDSKKFLKIMFSYNNKELIINETVPNRFSPKSPDKAHLNLHINSLELGDSAVYFCASSQWGDGYTFGSGTRLTVV.

The V call is TRBV5-1, the J call TRBJ2-3; 10 nucleotides match TRBD2. This CDR3 spans 16 amino acids. J gave up 1 base and V 1 base, and 3 bases lay outside the gene matches. Germline CDR1 is SGHRS and CDR2 is YFSETQ. In DNA form, the CDR3 reads TGCGCCAGCAGCTTGCTTGGGACTAGCGGCACAGATACGCAGTATTTT. Protein: CASSLLGTSGTDTQYF. Based on the CDR3 plus reference TRBV5-1 and TRBJ2-3, the full variable domain is KAGVTQTPRYLIKTRGQQVTLSCSPISGHRSVSWYQQTPGQGLQFLFEYFSETQRNKGNFPGRFSGRQFSNSRSEMNVSTLELGDSALYLCASSLLGTSGTDTQYFGPGTRLTVL.

This clonotype was seen only a few times. The rearrangement uses TRBV20-1 and TRBJ2-5, with TRBD2 identical over 11 bases. V was clipped by 6 bases and J by 5 bases; unmatched bases: 8. Germline values: CDR1 DFQATT, CDR2 SNEGSKA (reference sequence). This CDR3 is 14 amino acids long. Here the CDR3 DNA reads TGCAGTGCCGTTAGCGGGGGGGCAGCGGAGACCCAGTACTTC. Translating gives CSAVSGGAAETQYF.

The gene calls are TRBV29-1 and TRBJ2-7; TRBD2 matches 12 bases. Germline trimming cut 4 bases from V and 5 bases from J; bases unmatched to any gene: 6. The CDR3 has 14 amino acids. Germline CDR1 reads SQVTM; CDR2 reads ANQGSEA. CDR3: CSVGRTSGKNEQYF. For the CDR3, the DNA is TGCAGCGTTGGTCGGACTAGCGGGAAAAACGAGCAGTACTTC.

V is TRBV7-9 and J is TRBJ1-1, with D hard to call. This CDR3 contains 12 residues. V was clipped by 2 bases and J by 8 bases, with 9 bases between them. Germline V gene lookup returns CDR1 SEHNR and CDR2 FQNEAQ (reference sequence). CDR3 residues: CASSLRMGEAFF. As DNA, the CDR3 is TGTGCCAGCAGCTTAAGGATGGGGGAAGCTTTCTTT.

V usage is TRBV9 and J usage is TRBJ1-4; weak D call: TRBD1 (6 bases). V lost 2 bases to trimming and J lost 7 bases, with 12 bases between them. The CDR3 extends over 14 amino acids. The germline V gene encodes CDR1 SGDLS and CDR2 YYNGEE. The CDR3 sequence: CASSVRQAGEKLFF. The DNA for the CDR3 is TGTGCCAGCAGCGTGAGACAGGCTGGTGAAAAACTGTTTTTT.

This clonotype was observed many times. The chain carries TRBV18 and TRBJ2-7; either TRBD1 or TRBD2 may supply D (6 bases each). Germline values: CDR1 KGHSH, CDR2 LQKENI. The CDR3 length is 15 residues. V lost 1 base, J lost 7 bases, and 17 bases lay in between. The CDR3: CASSPLGGGTSEQYF. The CDR3 nucleotides are TGTGCCAGCTCACCACTCGGGGGCGGAACTAGTGAGCAGTACTTC.

The J gene is TRBJ1-1, the V gene TRBV7-9, with TRBD1 matching over 7 bases. From germline, CDR1 is SEHNR and CDR2 FQNEAQ (reference sequence). The length of the CDR3 is 15 residues. Trimming took 3 bases from V and 0 from J; bases not matched to a gene: 4. DNA of the CDR3: TGTGCCAGCAGCTTGACAGGGCCGATGAACACTGAAGCTTTCTTT. Amino acids: CASSLTGPMNTEAFF.

This clonotype was counted between two and nine times. The V gene is TRBV14, the J gene TRBJ2-3, with D perhaps matching TRBD1 (6 bases). This CDR3 has 14 residues. CDR1 SGHDN and CDR2 FVKESK come from the germline V gene. V lost 5 bases and J lost 4, with 13 bases in between. For the CDR3, the DNA is TGTGCCAGCAGCGCTATCACAGGGTCAGATACGCAGTATTTT. It yields the protein CASSAITGSDTQYF.

The chain has TRBV27 and TRBJ2-5; TRBD2 is a possible D gene (6 bases). This CDR3 spans 13 amino acids. The V and J ends lost 6 bases and 2 bases respectively, with 10 bases between them. Germline-derived CDR1 and CDR2 are MNHEY and SMNVEV (reference sequence). CDR3 in amino acids: CASSWDFQETQYF. DNA of the CDR3: TGTGCCAGCAGCTGGGACTTTCAAGAGACCCAGTACTTC.

This clonotype was counted between two and nine times. CDR3: CAIAPIGEGYTF. CDR3 bases: TGTGCCATCGCACCTATCGGGGAAGGCTACACCTTC. The chain uses TRBV7-6 and TRBJ1-2, with no clear D. Between the trimmed V and J ends, which lost 10 bases and 8 bases, there was a span of 17 bases. Looked up from germline, CDR1 is SGHVS and CDR2 is FNYEAQ. This CDR3 is built from 12 residues.

This rearrangement joins TRBV4-2 to TRBJ2-1, with 9 positions matching TRBD2. CDR1 and CDR2 from the germline V gene are LGHNA and YNFKEQ. Trimming took 0 bases from V and 7 from J; bases not matched to a gene: 10. There are 17 residues in the CDR3. CDR3 nucleotides: TGTGCCAGCAGCCAAGATGGGGTCGGCGGGAGGGGGAATGAGCAGTTCTTC. It translates to CASSQDGVGGRGNEQFF.

This clonotype occurred many times. The gene calls are TRBV20-1 and TRBJ1-6; 10 bases are shared with TRBD1. The junction had 7 bases not matched to a gene; V was cut back by 3 bases and J by 8 bases. This CDR3 spans 15 amino acids. The germline CDR1 and CDR2 sequences are DFQATT and SNEGSKA (reference sequence). DNA for the CDR3: TGCAGTGCTAGGCTCCGGGACAGGGGACATTCACCCCTCCACTTT. Residues: CSARLRDRGHSPLHF.

There are a few counts of this clonotype. This rearrangement joins TRBV12-3 or TRBV12-4 to TRBJ2-5, with no clear D. The V gene lost 6 bases and the J gene lost 5 bases, with 13 bases spanning the gap. The length of the CDR3 is 13 residues. CDR3 in DNA: TGTGCCAGCAGCCTTAGGTGGCGGGAGACCCAGTACTTC. Residues: CASSLRWRETQYF.

The table lists this clonotype with a few counts. The V call is TRBV24-1, the J call TRBJ1-5; D possibly corresponds to TRBD1 (6 bases). CDR3 length: 14 residues. Trimming removed 3 bases at V and 4 bases at J, with 9 bases between. Germline CDR1 is KGHDR and CDR2 is SFDVKD. CDR3 in DNA: TGTGCCACCAGTGATCCCGGACAGAATCAGCCCCAGCATTTT. It specifies CATSDPGQNQPQHF.

In this sample, this clonotype turned up a few times. The gene calls are TRBV20-1 and TRBJ1-5; no clear D. The germline V gene encodes CDR1 DFQATT and CDR2 SNEGSKA (reference sequence). The V end lost 4 bases, the J end lost 12 bases, and 22 bases lay between the germline ends. There are 14 residues in the CDR3. The CDR3 sequence: CSAKAPQEGSYQHF. The DNA for the CDR3 is TGCAGTGCTAAGGCCCCTCAAGAGGGATCCTACCAGCATTTT.

This clonotype appeared a few times. This rearrangement joins TRBV7-2 to TRBJ2-7, with D maybe TRBD2 (5 bases). Germline values: CDR1 SGHTA, CDR2 FQGNSA. V was clipped by 8 bases and J by 5 bases, with 22 bases between them. The CDR3 spans 15 residues. The DNA of the CDR3 is TGTGCCAGCGCCTCCCCCTGGGAGCGGCCCCACGAGCAGTACTTC. Translation: CASASPWERPHEQYF.

This clonotype was detected a few times. The rearrangement uses TRBV9 and TRBJ1-1; no definite D call. The length of the CDR3 is 17 residues. V lost 0 bases and J 1 base, leaving 16 bases between the germline ends. Per germline, CDR1 SGDLS and CDR2 YYNGEE. CDR3 bases: TGTGCCAGCAGCGTAGGGGCAGCCCTACAAACGAACACTGAAGCTTTCTTT. This gives the protein CASSVGAALQTNTEAFF.